The 23 T cell receptor beta chains below come from one sample, sequenced in a study of identifying expanded T cells in peripheral blood. Clones were read by immunoSEQ multiplex PCR, and TCRdb kept only the in-frame ones, dropping some. This sample has approximately 100,000 clones, with roughly nine tenths found just once. Material: blood. The source of these receptors is a person aged 18 to 75 in good health.

The rearrangement uses TRBV7-8 and TRBJ2-5, with 11 bases lining up with TRBD2. J lost 0 bases, V lost 5 bases, and 8 bases had no gene match. Germline CDR1 reads SGHVS; CDR2 reads FQNEAQ. The CDR3 has 17 amino acids. The CDR3 protein is CASSDRLAGSHQETQYF. The CDR3 bases are TGTGCCAGCAGCGACCGACTAGCGGGGAGTCACCAAGAGACCCAGTACTTC.

This chain uses TRBV9 with TRBJ2-7, with TRBD2 identical over 7 bases. CDR1 SGDLS and CDR2 YYNGEE come from the germline V gene. The CDR3 is 16 residues long. The junction had 7 bases not matched to a gene; V was cut back by 0 bases and J by 1 base. CDR3 DNA sequence: TGTGCCAGCAGCGTAGGGGCGGGGGTTCAGTCCTACGAGCAGTACTTC. Translated: CASSVGAGVQSYEQYF.

This sequence joins TRBV6-5 and TRBJ2-1, with D unresolved. CDR1 is MNHEY and CDR2 is SVGAGI in the germline V gene. V lost 6 bases and J 7 bases, leaving 10 bases between the germline ends. This CDR3 comprises 12 residues. The CDR3, as DNA: TGTGCCAGCAGGCACCGATTGAATGAGCAGTTCTTC. It encodes CASRHRLNEQFF.

Points on this clone: An end of the junction does not agree with germline; a read error may underlie this. The chain carries TRBV10-3 and TRBJ2-3, with 11 bases matching TRBD2. The CDR3 consists of 16 residues. Germline-derived CDR1 and CDR2 are ENHRY and SYGVKD. The CDR3: CASSETSGESTDTQYF. The CDR3 bases are TGTGCCAGCAGTGAGACTAGCGGGGAGAGCACAGATACGCAGTATTTT.

The chain joins TRBV5-1 to TRBJ2-5; D assignment may be TRBD1 or TRBD2 (5 bases each). The CDR3 totals 13 residues. Germline V lookup: CDR1 SGHRS, CDR2 YFSETQ. Deletions cut 4 bases from V and 5 bases from J, with 12 bases between. The CDR3 is CASSQTWGETQYF. The CDR3 coding sequence is TGCGCCAGCAGCCAAACTTGGGGGGAGACCCAGTACTTC.

Concerning this clone: Other DNA variants within this sample encode the same CDR3. The chain employs TRBV5-1 and TRBJ2-1; TRBD1 aligns across 8 bases. Germline V gives CDR1 SGHRS, CDR2 YFSETQ. The CDR3 covers 14 residues. Unmatched junction bases numbered 2, after V lost 2 bases and J lost 4 bases. DNA for the CDR3: TGCGCCAGCAGCTTAGGGACAGGTTACAATGAGCAGTTCTTC. The encoded protein is CASSLGTGYNEQFF.

Only a few counts were recorded for this clone. The DNA for the CDR3 is TGCAGCGTTGAAGCAGCGGGGGCAGGTGAGCAGTACTTC. Translated: CSVEAAGAGEQYF. V usage is TRBV29-1 and J usage is TRBJ2-7; 8 bases align to TRBD2. V lost 1 base to trimming and J lost 7 bases; unmatched junction nucleotides: 6. The CDR3 spans 13 residues. Germline CDR1 is SQVTM and CDR2 is ANQGSEA.

V and J are TRBV4-3 and TRBJ1-1; D uncertain. Trimming took off 0 bases at V and 10 bases at J, with 27 bases between the two ends. The CDR3 is 18 amino acids. In germline, CDR1 is LGHNA, CDR2 YSLEER. The CDR3 spells CASSQDPSSVRTGWRAFF. The CDR3 DNA is TGCGCCAGCAGCCAAGACCCCTCTTCGGTCAGGACGGGATGGCGAGCTTTCTTT.

For the CDR3, the DNA is TGTGCTAGTGGTCTCTCACACCTTAAGACAGCTTTCTTT. Protein sequence: CASGLSHLKTAFF. The rearrangement joins TRBV12-5 to TRBJ1-1; no definite D call. Germline lookup yields CDR1 LGHNT and CDR2 FRNRAP. The CDR3 sequence is 13 residues long. The germline V and J ends were trimmed by 5 bases and 10 bases, with 17 bases remaining between them.

The chain couples TRBV7-8 to TRBJ1-1; D perhaps matches TRBD1 (6 bases). This CDR3 has 15 residues. Germline V gene data show CDR1 as SGHVS and CDR2 as FQNEAQ. Trimming left V 5 bases short and J 0 bases short, with 13 bases between. CDR3 sequence reads: CASSKRQALNTEAFF. The CDR3 DNA is TGTGCCAGCAGCAAGAGACAGGCTTTGAACACTGAAGCTTTCTTT.

The V gene is TRBV18, the J gene TRBJ1-5; TRBD1 matches 7 bases. The CDR3 covers 15 residues. CDR1 KGHSH and CDR2 LQKENI come from the germline V gene. The J segment lost 2 bases and the V segment lost 5 bases, leaving 6 bases of the junction unmatched. In DNA form, the CDR3 reads TGTGCCAGCTCATTGACAGGGTTGGGCAATCAGCCCCAGCATTTT. Translation gives CASSLTGLGNQPQHF.

The chain recombines TRBV7-2 with TRBJ1-4; TRBD1 matches at 9 bases. V gave up 5 bases and J gave up 5 bases; unmatched junction bases: 3. In germline, CDR1 is SGHTA, CDR2 FQGNSA. CDR3 length equals 14 residues. The CDR3 coding sequence is TGTGCCAGCAGCCAGGACAGGGGAAATGAAAAACTGTTTTTT. This translates into CASSQDRGNEKLFF.

The chain links TRBV9 to TRBJ2-1; weak D call: TRBD2 (6 bases). CDR1 is SGDLS and CDR2 is YYNGEE in the germline V gene. This CDR3 comprises 16 residues. Between the trimmed V and J ends, which lost 0 bases and 5 bases, there was a span of 15 bases. The CDR3 here is CASSVARGDSNNEQFF. CDR3 coding DNA: TGTGCCAGCAGCGTAGCTAGAGGGGACTCGAACAATGAGCAGTTCTTC. Full variable domain (missing parts from reference TRBV9 and TRBJ2-1): DSGVTQTPKHLITATGQRVTLRCSPRSGDLSVYWYQQSLDQGLQFLIQYYNGEERAKGNILERFSAQQFPDLHSELNLSSLELGDSALYFCASSVARGDSNNEQFFGPGTRLTVL.

The CDR3 loop is CASSTFEMGGQFF. The DNA for the CDR3 is TGTGCCAGCAGTACTTTCGAGATGGGGGGGCAGTTCTTC. The chain employs TRBV21-1 and TRBJ2-1; the DNA was not compared with TRBD2, the D call given in the table. TRBV21-1 is a pseudogene locus. The CDR3 runs to 13 residues.

The V gene is TRBV6-5, the J gene TRBJ2-7; the D is unclear. CDR3 size: 14 residues. Germline CDR1 is MNHEY and CDR2 is SVGAGI. The V end was cut by 6 bases, the J end by 2 bases, with 14 bases between. CDR3 DNA sequence: TGTGCCAGCAGCCTCGTCGGGTCTACCTACGAGCAGTACTTC. Its translation: CASSLVGSTYEQYF.

This chain uses TRBV4-3 with TRBJ2-1, with TRBD2 identical over 7 bases. This CDR3 is built from 16 residues. Trimming removed 1 base from V and 2 bases from J; junction bases left unmatched: 5. Germline loops: CDR1 LGHNA, CDR2 YSLEER. Here the CDR3 reads CASSQGQRGTYNEQFF. The CDR3 coding sequence is TGCGCCAGCAGCCAAGGGCAGCGGGGCACCTACAATGAGCAGTTCTTC.

The V call is TRBV23-1, the J call TRBJ2-5; no definite D call. TRBV23-1 is placed among ORFs of uncertain function. This CDR3 comprises 14 residues. Trimming took off 3 bases at V and 5 bases at J, with 13 bases between the two ends. The CDR3 region has the DNA TGCGCCAGCAGTCATAGGTTGTCGAGGGAGACCCAGTACTTC. Its translation: CASSHRLSRETQYF.

The chain recombines TRBV19 with TRBJ2-1, with TRBD2 identical over 7 bases. Losses at the gene ends were 6 bases for V and 0 bases for J; bases not matched to a gene: 8. Per germline, CDR1 LNHDA and CDR2 SQIVND (reference sequence). The CDR3 totals 16 residues. CDR3 sequence (DNA): TGTGCCAGTAGCCTCTGGCGGGGGAGCTCCTACAATGAGCAGTTCTTC. It is translated as CASSLWRGSSYNEQFF.

As concerns this clone: An end of the junction differs from the germline gene, which may be a read error. This chain uses TRBV4-3 with TRBJ2-1; D call uncertain. CDR1 and CDR2 (germline): LGHNA, YSLEER. The CDR3 sequence is 15 residues long. Here the CDR3 DNA reads TGCGCCAGCAGGCAAGGGCTAAGCTCCTACAATGAGCAGTTCTTC. Encoded protein: CASRQGLSSYNEQFF.

The V gene is TRBV5-6, the J gene TRBJ2-2; the D is unclear. V lost 1 base, J lost 4 bases, and 5 bases lay in between. From germline, CDR1 is SGHDT and CDR2 YYEEEE. The CDR3 extends over 13 amino acids. The CDR3 region is CASSLMRTGELFF. The CDR3 coding sequence is TGTGCCAGCAGCTTGATGCGCACCGGGGAGCTGTTTTTT.

The sample holds one count of this clone. The V and J genes are TRBV6-5 and TRBJ1-4; no firm D call. This CDR3 is 14 amino acids long. V was shortened by 4 bases and J by 7 bases, with 13 bases between the two germline ends. Germline V CDR1 and CDR2: MNHEY, SVGAGI. DNA for the CDR3: TGTGCCAGCAGTTTAAGGGAGCTGGGTGAAAAACTGTTTTTT. The encoded protein is CASSLRELGEKLFF.

To note about this clone: Germline and junction disagree at one end, which may indicate a read error. The genes are TRBV6-5 and TRBJ2-5; D is ambiguous. The CDR3 is 16 residues long. Germline values: CDR1 MNHEY, CDR2 SVGAGI. In DNA, the CDR3 is TGTGCCAGCAGTTACTCGCAGGATCCAATCCAAGCGACCCAGTACTTC. Translated, it gives CASSYSQDPIQATQYF.

V gene TRBV7-9 combines with J gene TRBJ2-2; D may be TRBD2 (5 bases). CDR3 length: 12 amino acids. The germline V gene encodes CDR1 SEHNR and CDR2 FQNEAQ (reference sequence). The ends were cut back, 6 bases at V and 11 bases at J, with 13 bases in the middle. In DNA, the CDR3 is TGTGCCAGCAGATTGGAAGGGAGCGAGCTGTTTTTT. It yields the protein CASRLEGSELFF.